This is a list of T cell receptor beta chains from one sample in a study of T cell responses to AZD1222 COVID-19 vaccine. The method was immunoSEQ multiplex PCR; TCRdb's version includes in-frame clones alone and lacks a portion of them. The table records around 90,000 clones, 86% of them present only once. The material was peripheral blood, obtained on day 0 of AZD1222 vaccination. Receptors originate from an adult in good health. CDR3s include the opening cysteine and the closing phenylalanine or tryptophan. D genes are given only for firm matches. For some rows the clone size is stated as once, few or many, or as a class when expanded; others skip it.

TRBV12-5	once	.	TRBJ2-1	TGTGCTAGTGGTTTAGGGTCAGGGTCCTACAATGAGCAGTTCTTC	CASGLGSGSYNEQFF
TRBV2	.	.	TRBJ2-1	TGTGCCAGCAGTGAAGTTGGGTACACAGGGCACAATGAGCAGTTCTTC	CASSEVGYTGHNEQFF
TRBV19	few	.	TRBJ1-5	TGTGCTACAGGCCCGGGGCTAGGTCAGCCCCAGCATTTT	CATGPGLGQPQHF
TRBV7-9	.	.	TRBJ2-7	TGTGCCAGCAGCCTACCACAGGTCTCCTACGAGCAGTACTTC	CASSLPQVSYEQYF
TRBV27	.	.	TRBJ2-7	TGTGCCAGCAGTTATAGGGGGGCCTACGAGCAGTACTTC	CASSYRGAYEQYF
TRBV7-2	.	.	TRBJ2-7	TGTGCCAGCAGCCCCCAGAGAGGCCCCCGGCAGTACTTC	CASSPQRGPRQYF
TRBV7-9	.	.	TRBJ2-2	TGTGCCAGCAGCGCGTCAGGGGCCGTCACCGGGGAGCTGTTTTTT	CASSASGAVTGELFF
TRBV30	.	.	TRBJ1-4	TGTGCCTGGAGTGGCCTTAATGAAAAACTGTTTTTT	CAWSGLNEKLFF
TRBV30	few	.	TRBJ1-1	TGTGCCTGGAGTGAAGGCCTGGGGGGGAACACTGAAGCTTTCTTT	CAWSEGLGGNTEAFF
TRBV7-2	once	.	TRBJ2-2	TGTGCCAGCAGACCGGGAGAACACACCGGGGAGCTGTTTTTT	CASRPGEHTGELFF
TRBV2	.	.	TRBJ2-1	TGTGCCAGCAGTGAAGTGTCGGGAAACTACAATGAGCAGTTCTTC	CASSEVSGNYNEQFF
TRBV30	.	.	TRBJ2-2	TGTGCCTGGAGTGTACCCCGGGGGGCCAACACCGGGGAGCTGTTTTTT	CAWSVPRGANTGELFF
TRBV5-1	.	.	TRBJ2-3	TGCGCCAGCAGCGATGAGGGAGATACGCAGTATTTT	CASSDEGDTQYF
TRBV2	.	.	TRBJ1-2	TGTGCCAGCAGTGAAAGGGATGGCTACACCTTC	CASSERDGYTF
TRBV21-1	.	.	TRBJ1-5	TGTGCCAGCAGCAAAGGTTCGTACAGGGGGCGCGGAAATAGCAATCAGCCCCAGCATTTT	CASSKGSYRGRGNSNQPQHF
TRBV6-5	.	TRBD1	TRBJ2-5	TGTGCCAGCAGTAGCCGACAGGGGCAAGAGACCCAGTACTTC	CASSSRQGQETQYF
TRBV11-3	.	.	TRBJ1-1	TGTGCCAGCACTGCCGGAGCGAACACTGAAGCTTTCTTT	CASTAGANTEAFF
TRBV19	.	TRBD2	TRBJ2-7	TGTGCCAGTAGTATCCTCAGCGGGGGGAGCGAGCAGTACTTC	CASSILSGGSEQYF
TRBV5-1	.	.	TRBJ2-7	TGCGCCAGCAGCTTTGGGTGGGCATACGAGCAGTACTTC	CASSFGWAYEQYF
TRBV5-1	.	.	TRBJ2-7	TGCGCCAGCAGCGGAACAGGGATCCCCTACGAGCAGTACTTC	CASSGTGIPYEQYF
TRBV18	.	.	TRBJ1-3	TGTGCCAGCTCACCACAGGGCTACTCTGGAAACACCATATATTTT	CASSPQGYSGNTIYF
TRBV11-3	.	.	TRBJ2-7	TGTGCCAGCAGCTTCCGAGGCGGGTACGAGCAGTACTTC	CASSFRGGYEQYF
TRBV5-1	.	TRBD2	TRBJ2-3	TGCGCCAGCAGCTCTACCGGACTAGCGGGGGGGCCCACAGATACGCAGTATTTT	CASSSTGLAGGPTDTQYF
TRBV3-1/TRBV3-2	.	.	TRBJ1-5	TGTGCCAGCAGCCCCCCGGAAAGCAATCAGCCCCAGCATTTT	CASSPPESNQPQHF
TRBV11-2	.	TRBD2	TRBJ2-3	TGTGCCAGCAGCACCCCCCGGACTAGCGCAGACACAGATACGCAGTATTTT	CASSTPRTSADTDTQYF
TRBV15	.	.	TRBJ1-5	TGTGCCACCAGCTTGGCGGGTACCCAGCCCCAGCATTTT	CATSLAGTQPQHF
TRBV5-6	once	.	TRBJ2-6	TGTGCCAGCAGCCCAAAGGGACAACCTGGGGCCAACGTCCTGACTTTC	CASSPKGQPGANVLTF
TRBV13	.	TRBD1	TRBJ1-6	TGTGCCAGCAGCTCCTCCGGGACAGGGGATAATTCACCCCTCCACTTT	CASSSSGTGDNSPLHF
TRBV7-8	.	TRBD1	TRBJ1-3	TGTGCCAGCAGCATGGACAGGGGACACACCATATATTTT	CASSMDRGHTIYF
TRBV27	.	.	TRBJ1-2	TGTGCCAGCAGTTTAAGTGGGGGCCTCTACACCTTC	CASSLSGGLYTF
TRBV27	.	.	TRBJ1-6	TGTGCCAGCAGTTTAAATATGAATAATTCACCCCTCCACTTT	CASSLNMNNSPLHF
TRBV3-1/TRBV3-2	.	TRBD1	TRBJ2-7	TGTGCCAGCAGCCGACAGGGGCAATACGAGCAGTACTTC	CASSRQGQYEQYF
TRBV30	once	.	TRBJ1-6	TGTGCCTGGAGTAACGGGATGAATTCACCCCTCCACTTT	CAWSNGMNSPLHF
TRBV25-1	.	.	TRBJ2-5	TGTGCCAGCAGTGCCACACCGCCTAGAGAAGAGACCCAGTACTTC	CASSATPPREETQYF
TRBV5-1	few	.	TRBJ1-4	TGCGCCAGCTCCCGGGCGGGGGGCACTAATGAAAAACTGTTTTTT	CASSRAGGTNEKLFF
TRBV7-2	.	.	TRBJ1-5	TGTGCCAGCATCAATTCCCGGGGGGCGCGTCAGCCCCAGCATTTT	CASINSRGARQPQHF
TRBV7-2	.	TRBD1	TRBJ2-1	TGTGCCAGCAGCTTGAGGCAGGGGGCTTTAAATGAGCAGTTCTTC	CASSLRQGALNEQFF
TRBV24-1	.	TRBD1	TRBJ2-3	TGTGCCACCAGTGGTCCCTTCAGGGGGGATACGCAGTATTTT	CATSGPFRGDTQYF
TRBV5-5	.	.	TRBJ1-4	TGTGCCAGCAGCTTGGTGTGGCATAATGAAAAACTGTTTTTT	CASSLVWHNEKLFF
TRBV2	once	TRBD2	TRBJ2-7	TGTGCCAGCAGTGAAGAGGTAGCGGGCTCCTACGAGCAGTACTTC	CASSEEVAGSYEQYF
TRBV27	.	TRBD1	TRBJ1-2	TGTGCCAGCAGTGTTACACAGGGGGTGTCTGGCTACACCTTC	CASSVTQGVSGYTF
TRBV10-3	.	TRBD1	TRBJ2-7	TGTGCCATCAGTGTGCCGGGACAGGGGGTCTACGAGCAGTACTTC	CAISVPGQGVYEQYF
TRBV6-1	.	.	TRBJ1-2	TGTGCCAGCAGTGAACAGGGACGGGGCGGCTACACCTTC	CASSEQGRGGYTF